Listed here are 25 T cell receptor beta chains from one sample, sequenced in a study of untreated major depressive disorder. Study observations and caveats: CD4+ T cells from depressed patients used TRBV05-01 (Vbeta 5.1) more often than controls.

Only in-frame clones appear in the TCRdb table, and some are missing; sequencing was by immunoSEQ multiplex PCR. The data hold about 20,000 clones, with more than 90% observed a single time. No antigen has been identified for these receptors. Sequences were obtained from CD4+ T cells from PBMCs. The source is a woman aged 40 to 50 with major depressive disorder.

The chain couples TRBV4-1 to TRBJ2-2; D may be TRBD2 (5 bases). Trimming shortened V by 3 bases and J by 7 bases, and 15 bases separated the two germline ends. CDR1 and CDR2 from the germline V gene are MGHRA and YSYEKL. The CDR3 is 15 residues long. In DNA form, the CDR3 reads TGCGCCAGCAGCCAGTTAATCCGGGGAGTCGGGGAGCTGTTTTTT. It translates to CASSQLIRGVGELFF.

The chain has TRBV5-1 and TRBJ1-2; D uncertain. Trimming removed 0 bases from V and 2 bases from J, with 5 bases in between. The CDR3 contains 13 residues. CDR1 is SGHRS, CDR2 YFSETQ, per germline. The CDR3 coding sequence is TGCGCCAGCAGCTTGGACGGGAACTATGGCTACACCTTC. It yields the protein CASSLDGNYGYTF. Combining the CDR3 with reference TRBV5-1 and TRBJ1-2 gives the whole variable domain KAGVTQTPRYLIKTRGQQVTLSCSPISGHRSVSWYQQTPGQGLQFLFEYFSETQRNKGNFPGRFSGRQFSNSRSEMNVSTLELGDSALYLCASSLDGNYGYTFGSGTRLTVV.

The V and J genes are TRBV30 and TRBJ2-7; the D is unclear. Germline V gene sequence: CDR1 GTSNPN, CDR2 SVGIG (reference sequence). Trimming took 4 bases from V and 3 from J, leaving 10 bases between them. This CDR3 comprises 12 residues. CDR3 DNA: TGTGCCTGGACAGACCTGAACTACGAGCAGTACTTC. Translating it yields CAWTDLNYEQYF.

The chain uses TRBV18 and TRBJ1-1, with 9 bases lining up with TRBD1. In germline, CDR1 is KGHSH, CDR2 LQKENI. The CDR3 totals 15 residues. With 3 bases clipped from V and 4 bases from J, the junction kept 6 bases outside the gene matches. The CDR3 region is CASSPRTGVTTEAFF. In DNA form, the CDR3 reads TGTGCCAGCTCACCTCGGACAGGGGTGACCACTGAAGCTTTCTTT.

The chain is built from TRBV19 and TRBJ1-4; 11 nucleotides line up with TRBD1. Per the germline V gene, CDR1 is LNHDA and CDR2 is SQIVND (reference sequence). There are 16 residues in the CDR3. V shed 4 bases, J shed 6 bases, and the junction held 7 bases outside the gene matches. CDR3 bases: TGTGCCAGTAGTAGACTTCTGGGACAGGGGGATGAAAAACTGTTTTTT. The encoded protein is CASSRLLGQGDEKLFF. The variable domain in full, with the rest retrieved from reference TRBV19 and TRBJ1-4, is DGGITQSPKYLFRKEGQNVTLSCEQNLNHDAMYWYRQDPGQGLRLIYYSQIVNDFQKGDIAEGYSVSREKKESFPLTVTSAQKNPTAFYLCASSRLLGQGDEKLFFGSGTQLSVL.

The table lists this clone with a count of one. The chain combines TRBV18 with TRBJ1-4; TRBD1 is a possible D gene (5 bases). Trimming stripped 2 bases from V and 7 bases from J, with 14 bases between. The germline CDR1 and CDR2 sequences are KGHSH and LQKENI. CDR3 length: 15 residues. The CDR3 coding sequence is TGTGCCAGCTCACCAGGGCAGGGAAGGAGTGAAAAACTGTTTTTT. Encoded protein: CASSPGQGRSEKLFF. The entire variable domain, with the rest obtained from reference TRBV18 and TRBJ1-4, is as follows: NAGVMQNPRHLVRRRGQEARLRCSPMKGHSHVYWYRQLPEEGLKFMVYLQKENIIDESGMPKERFSAEFPKEGPSILRIQQVVRGDSAAYFCASSPGQGRSEKLFFGSGTQLSVL.

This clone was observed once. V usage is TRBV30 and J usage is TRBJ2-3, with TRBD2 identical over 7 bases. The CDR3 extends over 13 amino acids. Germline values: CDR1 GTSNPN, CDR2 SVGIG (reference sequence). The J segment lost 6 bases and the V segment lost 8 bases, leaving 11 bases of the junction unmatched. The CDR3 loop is CAGRVHGGDTQYF. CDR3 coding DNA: TGTGCCGGCCGGGTCCACGGGGGGGATACGCAGTATTTT.

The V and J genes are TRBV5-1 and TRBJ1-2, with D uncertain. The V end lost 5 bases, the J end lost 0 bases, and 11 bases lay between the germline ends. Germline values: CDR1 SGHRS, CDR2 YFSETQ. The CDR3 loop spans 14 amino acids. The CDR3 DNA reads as TGCGCCAGCAGTCCATCGGGGACTAACTATGGCTACACCTTC. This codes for CASSPSGTNYGYTF.

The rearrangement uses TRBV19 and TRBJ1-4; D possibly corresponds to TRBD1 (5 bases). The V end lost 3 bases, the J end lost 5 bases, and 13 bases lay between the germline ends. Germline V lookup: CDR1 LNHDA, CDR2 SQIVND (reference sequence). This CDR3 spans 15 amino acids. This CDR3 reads CASSMGRTKNEKLFF. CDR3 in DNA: TGTGCCAGTAGTATGGGACGGACCAAGAATGAAAAACTGTTTTTT.

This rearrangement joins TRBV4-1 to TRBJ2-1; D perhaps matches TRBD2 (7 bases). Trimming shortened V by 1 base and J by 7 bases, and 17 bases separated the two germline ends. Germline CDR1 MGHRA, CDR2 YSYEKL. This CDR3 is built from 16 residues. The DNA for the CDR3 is TGCGCCAGCAGCCAAGGGGTGGGGGGGCGAGTAAATGAGCAGTTCTTC. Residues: CASSQGVGGRVNEQFF.

CDR3 protein: CASSASLNTEAFF. The CDR3 nucleotides are TGCGCCAGCAGTGCTAGCCTGAACACTGAAGCTTTCTTT. This rearrangement joins TRBV10-1 to TRBJ1-1; D remains unclear. The CDR3 contains 13 residues. CDR1 is WNHNN, CDR2 SYGVQD, per germline (reference sequence). Trimming removed 4 bases at V and 0 bases at J, with 6 bases between.

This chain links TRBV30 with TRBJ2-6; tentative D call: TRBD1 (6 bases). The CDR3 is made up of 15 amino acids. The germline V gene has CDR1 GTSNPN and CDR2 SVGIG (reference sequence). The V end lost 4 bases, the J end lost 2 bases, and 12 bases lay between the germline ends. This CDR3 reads CAWTAPGAGANVLTF. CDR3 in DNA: TGTGCCTGGACGGCACCAGGGGCTGGGGCCAACGTCCTGACTTTC.

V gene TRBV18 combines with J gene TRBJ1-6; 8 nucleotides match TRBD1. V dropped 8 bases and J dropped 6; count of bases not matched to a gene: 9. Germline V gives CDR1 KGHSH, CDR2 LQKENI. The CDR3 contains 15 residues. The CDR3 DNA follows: TGTGCCAGCCACGGACAGGGAATGGGTAATTCACCCCTCCACTTT. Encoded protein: CASHGQGMGNSPLHF.

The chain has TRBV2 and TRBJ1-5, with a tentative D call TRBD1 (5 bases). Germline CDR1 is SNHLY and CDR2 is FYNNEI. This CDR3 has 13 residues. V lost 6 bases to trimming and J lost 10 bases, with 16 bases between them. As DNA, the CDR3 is TGTGCCAGCAGGCGGGAAGGGACGGGACCCCAGCATTTT. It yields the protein CASRREGTGPQHF.

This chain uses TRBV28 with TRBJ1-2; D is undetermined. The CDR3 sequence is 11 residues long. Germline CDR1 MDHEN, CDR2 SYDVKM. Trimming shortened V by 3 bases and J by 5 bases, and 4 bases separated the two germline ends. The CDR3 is CASSLKYGYTF. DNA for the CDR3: TGTGCCAGCAGTTTGAAATATGGCTACACCTTC.

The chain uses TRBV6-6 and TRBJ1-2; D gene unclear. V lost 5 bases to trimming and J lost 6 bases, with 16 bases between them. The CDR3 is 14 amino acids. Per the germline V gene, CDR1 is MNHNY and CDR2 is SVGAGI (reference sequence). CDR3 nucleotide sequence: TGTGCCAGCAGTCTAATCACAGAAAACGATGGCTACACCTTC. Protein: CASSLITENDGYTF.

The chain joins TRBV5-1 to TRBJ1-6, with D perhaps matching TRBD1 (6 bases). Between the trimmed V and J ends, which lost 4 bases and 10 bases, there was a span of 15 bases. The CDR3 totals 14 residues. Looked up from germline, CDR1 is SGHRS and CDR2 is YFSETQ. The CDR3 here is CASSTDSALSPLHF. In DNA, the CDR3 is TGCGCCAGCAGCACGGACAGTGCTTTATCACCCCTCCACTTT.

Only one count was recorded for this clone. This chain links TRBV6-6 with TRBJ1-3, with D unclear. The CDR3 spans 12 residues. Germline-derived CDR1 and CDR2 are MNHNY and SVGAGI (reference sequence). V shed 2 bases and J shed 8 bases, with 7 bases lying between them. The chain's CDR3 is CASSYPGDTIYF. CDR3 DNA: TGTGCCAGCAGTTACCCCGGGGACACCATATATTTT.

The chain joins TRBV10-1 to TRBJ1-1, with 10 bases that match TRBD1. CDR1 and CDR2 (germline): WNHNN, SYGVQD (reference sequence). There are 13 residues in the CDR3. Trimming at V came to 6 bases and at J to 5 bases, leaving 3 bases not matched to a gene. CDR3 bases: TGCGCCAGCAGCTTGGACAGGGGGACTGAAGCTTTCTTT. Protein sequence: CASSLDRGTEAFF.

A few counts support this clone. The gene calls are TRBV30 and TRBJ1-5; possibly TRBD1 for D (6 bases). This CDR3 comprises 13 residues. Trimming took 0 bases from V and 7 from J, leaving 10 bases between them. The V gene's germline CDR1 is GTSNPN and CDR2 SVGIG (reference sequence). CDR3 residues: CAWSVQGGQPQHF. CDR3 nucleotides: TGTGCCTGGAGTGTACAGGGTGGCCAGCCCCAGCATTTT.

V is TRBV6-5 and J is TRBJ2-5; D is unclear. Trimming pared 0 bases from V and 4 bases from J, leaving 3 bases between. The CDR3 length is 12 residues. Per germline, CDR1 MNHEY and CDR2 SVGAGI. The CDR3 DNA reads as TGTGCCAGCAGTTACTCGACAGAGACCCAGTACTTC. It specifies CASSYSTETQYF.

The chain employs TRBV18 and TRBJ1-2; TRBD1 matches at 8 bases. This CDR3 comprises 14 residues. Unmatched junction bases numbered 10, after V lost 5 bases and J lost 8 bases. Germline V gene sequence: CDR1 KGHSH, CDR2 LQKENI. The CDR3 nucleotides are TGTGCCAGCTCAGGTGGACAGGGAGCATGGGGCTACACCTTC. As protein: CASSGGQGAWGYTF.

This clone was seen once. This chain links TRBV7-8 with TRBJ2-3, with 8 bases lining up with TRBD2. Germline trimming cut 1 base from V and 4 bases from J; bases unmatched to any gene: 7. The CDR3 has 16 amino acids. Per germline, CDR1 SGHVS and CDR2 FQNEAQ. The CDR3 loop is CASSLVGGGRPDTQYF. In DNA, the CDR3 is TGTGCCAGCAGCTTAGTCGGCGGGGGGCGGCCAGATACGCAGTATTTT.

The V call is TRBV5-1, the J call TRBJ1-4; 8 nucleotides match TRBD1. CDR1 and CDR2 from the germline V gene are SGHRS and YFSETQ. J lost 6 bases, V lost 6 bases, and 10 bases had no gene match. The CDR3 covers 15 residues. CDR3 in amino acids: CASNSGTGWDEKLFF. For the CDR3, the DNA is TGCGCCAGCAACAGTGGGACAGGATGGGATGAAAAACTGTTTTTT.

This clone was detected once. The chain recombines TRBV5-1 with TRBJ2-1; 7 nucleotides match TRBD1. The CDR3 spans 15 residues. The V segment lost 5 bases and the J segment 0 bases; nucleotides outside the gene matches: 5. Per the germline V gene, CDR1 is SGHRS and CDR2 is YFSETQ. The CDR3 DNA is TGCGCCAGCAGTTCCGCAGGGGGCTCCTACAATGAGCAGTTCTTC. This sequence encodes CASSSAGGSYNEQFF.